The 6 T cell receptor beta chains below come from one sample, sequenced in a study of shared clonotypes between healthy human individuals. Sequencing was performed with immunoSEQ multiplex PCR; in TCRdb, only in-frame clones are kept and a portion is missing. The sample lists around 1,000,000 clones, approximately 75% seen once, with about 0.89% in the top ten. The source material was memory CD4+ T cells from PBMCs. Subset meaning: CD45RA-negative fraction. The receptors originated from a man aged 18 to 29 in good health. Some clones in this sample may be carry-over from other donors' samples.

V and J are TRBV5-1 and TRBJ1-2; 9 bases match TRBD1. V trimming: 4 bases; J trimming: 8 bases; junction bases outside the gene matches: 6. The CDR3 runs 13 residues. The V gene's germline CDR1 is SGHRS and CDR2 YFSETQ. The CDR3 DNA follows: TGCGCCAGCAGCGCGGGACAGGGTAGAGGCTACACCTTC. The encoded protein is CASSAGQGRGYTF.

This chain joins TRBV28 and TRBJ1-4, with no clear D. The germline gives CDR1 MDHEN, CDR2 SYDVKM. This CDR3 comprises 15 residues. Trimming pared 2 bases from V and 0 bases from J, leaving 7 bases between. The CDR3 DNA reads TGTGCCAGCAGTTTACCGGGATCAACTAATGAAAAACTGTTTTTT. Amino acid sequence: CASSLPGSTNEKLFF.

This chain links TRBV7-9 with TRBJ2-5; D is unclear. V lost 5 bases and J 5 bases, leaving 21 bases between the germline ends. CDR3 size: 16 residues. Germline lookup yields CDR1 SEHNR and CDR2 FQNEAQ (reference sequence). The CDR3 protein is CASSVSSLWGRETQYF. CDR3 in DNA: TGTGCCAGCAGCGTTAGTTCTTTATGGGGAAGGGAGACCCAGTACTTC. Looking up the rest from reference TRBV7-9 and TRBJ2-5 gives the full variable domain: DTGVSQNPRHKITKRGQNVTFRCDPISEHNRLYWYRQTLGQGPEFLTYFQNEAQLEKSRLLSDRFSAERPKGSFSTLEIQRTEQGDSAMYLCASSVSSLWGRETQYFGPGTRLLVL.

Ten or more counts support this clone. The chain is built from TRBV11-2 and TRBJ2-2; D is uncertain. Germline V gives CDR1 SGHAT, CDR2 FQNNGV. Trimming removed 1 base from V and 1 base from J, with 4 bases in between. This CDR3 spans 14 amino acids. CDR3 DNA sequence: TGTGCCAGCAGCTTAGCCCGGAACACCGGGGAGCTGTTTTTT. Translating gives CASSLARNTGELFF.

There are many counts of this clone. The chain has TRBV7-9 and TRBJ1-5; 7 bases map to TRBD1. CDR1 SEHNR and CDR2 FQNEAQ come from the germline V gene (reference sequence). The trim removed 5 bases at V and 6 bases at J, leaving 4 bases unmatched. The CDR3 is made up of 13 amino acids. CDR3 loop: CASSPEGAQPQHF. CDR3 nucleotides: TGTGCCAGCAGCCCAGAGGGGGCTCAGCCCCAGCATTTT. The whole variable domain, remainder taken from reference TRBV7-9 and TRBJ1-5, is DTGVSQNPRHKITKRGQNVTFRCDPISEHNRLYWYRQTLGQGPEFLTYFQNEAQLEKSRLLSDRFSAERPKGSFSTLEIQRTEQGDSAMYLCASSPEGAQPQHFGDGTRLSIL.

This clone was counted a few times. This chain uses TRBV28 with TRBJ2-6; D is unclear. V lost 3 bases and J 4 bases, leaving 16 bases between the germline ends. Per the germline V gene, CDR1 is MDHEN and CDR2 is SYDVKM. This CDR3 spans 17 amino acids. Here the CDR3 DNA reads TGTGCCAGCAGTTTTGGCTCCTGGGGAAGAGGGGCCAACGTCCTGACTTTC. It translates to CASSFGSWGRGANVLTF.